This TCR beta chain derives from a study of control samples from healthy donors and cancer patients. Profiling relied on immunoSEQ multiplex PCR, and the TCRdb table lists in-frame clones only, not all of them. The repertoire includes tens of thousands of clones, about 88% of them detected once, and roughly 1.3% sits in the top ten. V was shortened by 0 bases and J by 6 bases, with 12 bases between the two germline ends. The CDR3 sequence is 15 residues long. Per germline, CDR1 LNHNV and CDR2 YYDKDF (reference sequence). Sample: blood. This TCR came from a woman in her forties or fifties in good health. The chain carries TRBV15 and TRBJ2-1; D tentatively fits TRBD1 or TRBD2 (6 bases each). The CDR3 here is CATSRDWGAPNEQFF. The CDR3 DNA reads TGTGCCACCAGCAGAGATTGGGGGGCCCCCAATGAGCAGTTCTTC.